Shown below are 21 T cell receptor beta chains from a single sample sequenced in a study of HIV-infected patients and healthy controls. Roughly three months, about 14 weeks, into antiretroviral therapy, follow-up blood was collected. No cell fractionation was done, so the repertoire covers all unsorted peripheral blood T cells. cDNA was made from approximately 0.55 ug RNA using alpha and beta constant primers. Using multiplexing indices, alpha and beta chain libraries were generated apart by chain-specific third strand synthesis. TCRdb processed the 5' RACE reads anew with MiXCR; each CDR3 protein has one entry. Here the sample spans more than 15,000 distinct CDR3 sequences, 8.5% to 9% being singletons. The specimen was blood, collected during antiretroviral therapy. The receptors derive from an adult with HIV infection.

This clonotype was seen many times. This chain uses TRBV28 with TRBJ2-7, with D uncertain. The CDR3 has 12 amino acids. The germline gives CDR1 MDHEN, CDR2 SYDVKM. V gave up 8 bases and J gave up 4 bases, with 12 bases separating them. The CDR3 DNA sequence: TGTGCCAGCCGAACCACTCTTTACGAGCAGTACTTC. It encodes CASRTTLYEQYF.

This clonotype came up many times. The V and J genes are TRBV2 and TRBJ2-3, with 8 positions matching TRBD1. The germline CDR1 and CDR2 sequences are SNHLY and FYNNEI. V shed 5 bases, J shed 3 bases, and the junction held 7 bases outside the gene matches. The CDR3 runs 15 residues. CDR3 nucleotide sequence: TGTGCCAGCAGTTGGACAGGGAAGTTTACAGATACGCAGTATTTT. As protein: CASSWTGKFTDTQYF.

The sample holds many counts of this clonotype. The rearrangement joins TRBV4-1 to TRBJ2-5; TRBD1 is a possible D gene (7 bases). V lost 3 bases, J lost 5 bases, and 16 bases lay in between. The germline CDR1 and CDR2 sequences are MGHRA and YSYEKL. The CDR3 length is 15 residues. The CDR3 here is CASSQTLTGRETQYF. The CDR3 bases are TGCGCCAGCAGCCAGACCCTGACAGGGAGGGAGACCCAGTACTTC.

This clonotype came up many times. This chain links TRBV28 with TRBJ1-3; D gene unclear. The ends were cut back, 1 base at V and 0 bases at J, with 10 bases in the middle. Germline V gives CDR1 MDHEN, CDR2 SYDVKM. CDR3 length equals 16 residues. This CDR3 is CASSLFGDFSGNTIYF. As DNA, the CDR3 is TGTGCCAGCAGTTTATTTGGTGATTTCTCTGGAAACACCATATATTTT. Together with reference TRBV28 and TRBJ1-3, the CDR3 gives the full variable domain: DVKVTQSSRYLVKRTGEKVFLECVQDMDHENMFWYRQDPGLGLRLIYFSYDVKMKEKGDIPEGYSVSREKKERFSLILESASTNQTSMYLCASSLFGDFSGNTIYFGEGSWLTVV.

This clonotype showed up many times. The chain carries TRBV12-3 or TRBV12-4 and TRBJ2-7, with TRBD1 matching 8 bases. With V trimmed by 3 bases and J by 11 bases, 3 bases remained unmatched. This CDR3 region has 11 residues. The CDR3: CASSFQGAEYF. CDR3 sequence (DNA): TGTGCCAGCAGTTTTCAGGGGGCCGAGTACTTC.

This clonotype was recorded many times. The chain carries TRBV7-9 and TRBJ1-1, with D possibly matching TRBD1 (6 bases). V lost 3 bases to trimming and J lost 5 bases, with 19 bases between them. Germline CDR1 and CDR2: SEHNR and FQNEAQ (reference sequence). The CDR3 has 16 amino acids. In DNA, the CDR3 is TGTGCCAGCAGCTTGTTGGGGGTAGGGACAATAACTGAAGCTTTCTTT. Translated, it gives CASSLLGVGTITEAFF.

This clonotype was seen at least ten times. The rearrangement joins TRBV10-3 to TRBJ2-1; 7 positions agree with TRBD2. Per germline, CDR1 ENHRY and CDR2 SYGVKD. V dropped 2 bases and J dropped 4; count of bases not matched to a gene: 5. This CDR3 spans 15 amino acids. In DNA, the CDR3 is TGTGCCATCAGTGAGGGGGGGGTAAAATACAATGAGCAGTTCTTC. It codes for CAISEGGVKYNEQFF.

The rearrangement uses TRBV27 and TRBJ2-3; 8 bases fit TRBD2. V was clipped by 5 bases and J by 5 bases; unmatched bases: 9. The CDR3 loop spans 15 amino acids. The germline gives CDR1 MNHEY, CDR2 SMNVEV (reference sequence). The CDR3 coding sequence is TGTGCCAGCAGTCCGAGCGGGGGCCGGGGAGATACGCAGTATTTT. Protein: CASSPSGGRGDTQYF.

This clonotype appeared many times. For the CDR3, the DNA is TGTGCCGCCATAGCCAGGGGGGCCTACGAGCAGTACTTC. Its translation: CAAIARGAYEQYF. V and J are TRBV4-2 and TRBJ2-7; tentatively, D is TRBD1 (7 bases). The CDR3 loop spans 13 amino acids. The V gene lost 11 bases and the J gene lost 2 bases, with 16 bases spanning the gap. Looked up from germline, CDR1 is LGHNA and CDR2 is YNFKEQ.

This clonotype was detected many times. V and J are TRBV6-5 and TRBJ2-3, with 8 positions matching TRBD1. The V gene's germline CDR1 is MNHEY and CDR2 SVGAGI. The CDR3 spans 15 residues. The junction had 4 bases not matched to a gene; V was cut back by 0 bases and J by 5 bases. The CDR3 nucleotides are TGTGCCAGCAGTTACTCGACAGGGGCGGGAGATACGCAGTATTTT. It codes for CASSYSTGAGDTQYF.

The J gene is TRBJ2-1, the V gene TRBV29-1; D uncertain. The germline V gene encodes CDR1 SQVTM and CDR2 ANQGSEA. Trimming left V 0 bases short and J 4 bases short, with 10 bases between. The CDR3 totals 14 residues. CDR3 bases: TGCAGCGTTGAAGATTTGACCGAGTACAATGAGCAGTTCTTC. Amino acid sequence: CSVEDLTEYNEQFF.

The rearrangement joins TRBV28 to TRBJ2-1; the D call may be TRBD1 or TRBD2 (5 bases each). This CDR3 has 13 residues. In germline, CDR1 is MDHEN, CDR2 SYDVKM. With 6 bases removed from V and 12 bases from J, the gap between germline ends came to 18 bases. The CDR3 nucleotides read TGTGCCAGCAGGCTCCTTGGCCTGAGGGGGCAGTTCTTC. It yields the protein CASRLLGLRGQFF.

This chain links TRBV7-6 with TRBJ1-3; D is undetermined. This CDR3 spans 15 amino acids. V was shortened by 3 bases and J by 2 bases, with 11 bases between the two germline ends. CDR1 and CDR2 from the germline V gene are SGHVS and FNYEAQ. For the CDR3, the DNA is TGTGCCAGCAGCTTTGGGCCTGACCCTGGAAACACCATATATTTT. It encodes CASSFGPDPGNTIYF.

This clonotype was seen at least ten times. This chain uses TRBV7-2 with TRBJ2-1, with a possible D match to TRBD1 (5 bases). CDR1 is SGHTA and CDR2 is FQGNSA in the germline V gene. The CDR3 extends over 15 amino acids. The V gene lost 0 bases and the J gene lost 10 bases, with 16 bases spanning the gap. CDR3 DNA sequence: TGTGCCAGCAGCTTAGCCCCCGCAGGGATGGGGGAGCAGTTCTTC. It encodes CASSLAPAGMGEQFF.

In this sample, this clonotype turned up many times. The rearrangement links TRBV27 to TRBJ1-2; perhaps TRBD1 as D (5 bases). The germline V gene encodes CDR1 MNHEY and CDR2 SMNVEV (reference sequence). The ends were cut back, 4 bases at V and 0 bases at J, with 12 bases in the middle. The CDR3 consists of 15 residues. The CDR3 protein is CASSWDGGANYGYTF. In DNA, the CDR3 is TGTGCCAGCAGTTGGGACGGGGGAGCTAACTATGGCTACACCTTC.

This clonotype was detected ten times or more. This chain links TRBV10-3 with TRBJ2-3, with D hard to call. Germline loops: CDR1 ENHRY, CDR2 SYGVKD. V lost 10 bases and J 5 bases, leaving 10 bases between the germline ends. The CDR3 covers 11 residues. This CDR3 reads CATEQEDTQYF. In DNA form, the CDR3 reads TGTGCCACCGAGCAGGAAGATACGCAGTATTTT.

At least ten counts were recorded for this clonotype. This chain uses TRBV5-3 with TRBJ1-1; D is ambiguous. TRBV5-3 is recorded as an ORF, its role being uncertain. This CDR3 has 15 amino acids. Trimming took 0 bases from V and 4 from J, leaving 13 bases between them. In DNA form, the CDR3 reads TGTGCCAGAAGCTTGGAATTGGGTTGGGGCACTGAAGCTTTCTTT. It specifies CARSLELGWGTEAFF.

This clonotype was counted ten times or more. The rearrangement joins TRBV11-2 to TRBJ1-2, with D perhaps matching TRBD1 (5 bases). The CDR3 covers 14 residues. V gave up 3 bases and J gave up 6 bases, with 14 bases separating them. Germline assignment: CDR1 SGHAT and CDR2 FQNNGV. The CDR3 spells CASSLDTLNDGYTF. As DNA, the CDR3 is TGTGCCAGCAGCTTGGACACCCTAAACGATGGCTACACCTTC.

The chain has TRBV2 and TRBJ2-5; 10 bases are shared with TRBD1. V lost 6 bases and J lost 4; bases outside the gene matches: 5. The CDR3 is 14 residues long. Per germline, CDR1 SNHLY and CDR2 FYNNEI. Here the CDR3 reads CASRTGGVLETQYF. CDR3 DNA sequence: TGTGCCAGCAGGACAGGGGGCGTTTTAGAGACCCAGTACTTC. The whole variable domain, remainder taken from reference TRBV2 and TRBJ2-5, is EPEVTQTPSHQVTQMGQEVILRCVPISNHLYFYWYRQILGQKVEFLVSFYNNEISEKSEIFDDQFSVERPDGSNFTLKIRSTKLEDSAMYFCASRTGGVLETQYFGPGTRLLVL.

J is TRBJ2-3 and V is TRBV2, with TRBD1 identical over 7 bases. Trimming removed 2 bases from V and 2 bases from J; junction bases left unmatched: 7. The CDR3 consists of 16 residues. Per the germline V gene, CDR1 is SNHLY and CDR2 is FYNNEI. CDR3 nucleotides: TGTGCCAGCAGTGAATCCAGGGGGACCTACACAGATACGCAGTATTTT. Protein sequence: CASSESRGTYTDTQYF.

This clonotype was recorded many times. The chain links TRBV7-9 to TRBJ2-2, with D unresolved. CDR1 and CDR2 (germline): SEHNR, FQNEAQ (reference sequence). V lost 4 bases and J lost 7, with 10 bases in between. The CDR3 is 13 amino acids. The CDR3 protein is CASSSWDVGELFF. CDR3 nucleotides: TGTGCCAGCAGCTCCTGGGATGTCGGGGAGCTGTTTTTT.